This T cell receptor beta chain was recorded in a study of identical twins (dated by TCRdb to the mid-2010s). With regard to the full study: The study deep-sequenced TCR alpha and beta repertoires from monozygotic twins, unrelated adults of various ages and cord blood to test whether fetal clonotypes persist. To rule out contamination, replicate twin experiments were performed at different times with different library preparation protocols.

Receptor amplification or capture employed 5' RACE. Instrument used: Illumina HiSeq 2000. Template switching added a universal primer binding site, and the final cDNA carried a unique molecular identifier that allowed TCR cDNA molecules to be counted accurately. Specific primers in the conserved constant-segment region were used to synthesize first-strand cDNA for TCR alpha and beta chains. Each cDNA library was double barcoded, with a SMART-Mk sample barcode plus Illumina barcodes, to control for contamination. TruSeq adapter sequences along with Illumina sample barcodes were introduced in two successive PCR steps. The Illumina HiSeq platform was used with custom primers to sequence TCR alpha and beta cDNA libraries. Per the original workflow: MiGEC processed the raw reads to extract unique molecular identifiers, while MiXCR was used to determine the CDR3 positions. For each individual, recombination models were inferred using an EM algorithm with the repgenHMM and IGoR tools. Shared clonotype analysis was performed with the tcR package in R, normalizing sharing by the product of cloneset sizes. To study raw recombination without the effects of thymic and clonal selection, out-of-frame nonproductive sequences were analyzed. TCRdb handled the public reads itself, with Q25 trimming in fastp and clone calling in MiXCR, and kept productive beta chains. CDR3 protein sequences are deduplicated, and each keeps its most common genes and DNA. In this record, the V and J calls reflect TCRdb's handling and not the investigators' own analysis. Here the sample has some 500,000 distinct CDR3 sequences; about 14% occur a single time. The ten largest account for around 0.48% of the sample.

What the study reported, not specific to this receptor: The excess sharing between twins in beta out-of-frame sequences was weaker because fewer shared sequences reduced the signal-to-noise ratio. Abundant cord blood beta clonotypes carried fewer insertions; young adult naive repertoires showed a weaker similar trend, while memory repertoires showed none. Out-of-frame TCR alpha sequences shared between twins showed an excess of low generation-probability sequences compared with coincidental sharing between unrelated individuals. Zero-insertion analyses could be partly confounded by invariant T cells such as MAIT and iNKT, although diverse VJ usage argued against such confounding for most clonotypes. Because the same donors could not be followed over many years, conclusions were based on cross-sectional statistical analysis. In monozygotic twins, out-of-frame TCR alpha sharing was systematically underestimated by recombination models, although the models agreed with sharing between unrelated individuals.

All donors were healthy Caucasians. The twin cohort consisted of three pairs of female monozygotic twins, all aged roughly 18 to 29 years. Positive isolation kits from Invitrogen were used to isolate the CD4+ and CD8+ T cell populations. There are a few counts of this clonotype. What antigen it recognizes has not been identified. No base qualities exist here, and no much larger clone lies one base off it. Reading from cysteine to phenylalanine, the CDR3 counts 16 amino acids. Only the CDR3 part of the read is kept: 48 bases, read in frame from the first base. These data were also reused for a study on yellow fever vaccine responses in identical twins. The second source states: The T cell response to vaccination in identical twins was reported by the authors to appear partly convergent and partly personalized. Focusing on identical twins, the study followed the T cell clones that responded to the vaccine, and did so with precision.

This clonotype was obtained from a woman younger than 35 in good health. The specimen was CD4+ T cells sorted from blood. This receptor chain uses TRBV21-1 and TRBJ1-4; the D segment call TRBD1 is taken from the table without a DNA check. TRBV21-1 is tagged as a pseudogene. DNA sequence: TGTGCCAGCAGCACCAGGGAGGGGGCGATTAATGAAAAACTGTTTTTT. It specifies CASSTREGAINEKLFF.